The text below deals with one T cell receptor (beta chain). The data belong to a study of blood T cell repertoires in COVID-19. At the level of the study: T cells, B-cell-depleted T cells, or PBMCs supplied cDNA or gDNA.

As handled by the study authors: Reference gene primer amplification gave nucleated cell count estimates. Clones were sequenced by immunoSEQ multiplex PCR, and TCRdb holds only the in-frame ones, with some missing. That table supplies the V and J calls and clone size; D and trimming were determined from the DNA. The sample carries about 260,000 clones, over 80% recorded once. Germline V gene lookup returns CDR1 SGHNT and CDR2 YYREEE (reference sequence). V was pared by 6 bases and J by 7 bases, with 11 bases between. The CDR3 has 13 amino acids. The sequenced sample consisted of peripheral blood. This sequence joins TRBV5-4 and TRBJ1-6; perhaps TRBD1 as D (6 bases). The sequence derives from a woman in her thirties or forties with acute or convalescent COVID-19. CDR3 protein: CASNRDTNSPLHF. CDR3 sequence (DNA): TGTGCCAGCAACCGGGACACCAATTCACCCCTCCACTTT.